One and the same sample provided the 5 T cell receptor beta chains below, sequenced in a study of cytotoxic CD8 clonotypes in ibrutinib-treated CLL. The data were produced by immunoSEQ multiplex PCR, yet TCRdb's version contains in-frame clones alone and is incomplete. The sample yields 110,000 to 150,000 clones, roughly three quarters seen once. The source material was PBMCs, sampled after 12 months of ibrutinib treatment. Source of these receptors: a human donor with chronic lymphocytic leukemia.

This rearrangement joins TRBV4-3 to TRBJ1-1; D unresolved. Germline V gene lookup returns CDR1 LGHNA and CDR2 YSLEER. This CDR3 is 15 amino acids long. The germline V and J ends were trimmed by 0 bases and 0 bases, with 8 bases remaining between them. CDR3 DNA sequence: TGCGCCAGCAGCCAAGAAGGAACAATGAACACTGAAGCTTTCTTT. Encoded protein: CASSQEGTMNTEAFF.

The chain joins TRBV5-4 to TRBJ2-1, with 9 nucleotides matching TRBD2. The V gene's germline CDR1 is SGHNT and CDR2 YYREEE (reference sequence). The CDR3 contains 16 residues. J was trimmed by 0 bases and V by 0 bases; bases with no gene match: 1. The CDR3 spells CASSLGSGSSYNEQFF. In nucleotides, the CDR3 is TGTGCCAGCAGCTTGGGTAGCGGGAGCTCCTACAATGAGCAGTTCTTC.

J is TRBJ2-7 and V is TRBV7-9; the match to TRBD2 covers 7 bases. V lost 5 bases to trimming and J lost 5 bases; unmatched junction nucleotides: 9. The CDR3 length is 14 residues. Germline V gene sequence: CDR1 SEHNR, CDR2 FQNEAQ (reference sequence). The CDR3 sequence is CASSRLGGGHEQYF. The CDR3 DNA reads TGTGCCAGCAGCAGGTTGGGGGGAGGGCACGAGCAGTACTTC.

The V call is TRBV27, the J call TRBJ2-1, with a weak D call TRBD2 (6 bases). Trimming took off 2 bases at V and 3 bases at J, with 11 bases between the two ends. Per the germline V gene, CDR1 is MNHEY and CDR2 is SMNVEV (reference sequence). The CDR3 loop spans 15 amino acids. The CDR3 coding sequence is TGTGCCAGCAGTTTAAGGCGGGATAGCTACAATGAGCAGTTCTTC. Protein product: CASSLRRDSYNEQFF.

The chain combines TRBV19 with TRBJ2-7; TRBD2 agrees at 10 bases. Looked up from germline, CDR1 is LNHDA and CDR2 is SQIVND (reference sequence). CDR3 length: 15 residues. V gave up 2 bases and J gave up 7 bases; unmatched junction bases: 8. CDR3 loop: CASSIRLAGALEQYF. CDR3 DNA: TGTGCCAGTAGTATACGGCTAGCGGGAGCCCTTGAGCAGTACTTC.